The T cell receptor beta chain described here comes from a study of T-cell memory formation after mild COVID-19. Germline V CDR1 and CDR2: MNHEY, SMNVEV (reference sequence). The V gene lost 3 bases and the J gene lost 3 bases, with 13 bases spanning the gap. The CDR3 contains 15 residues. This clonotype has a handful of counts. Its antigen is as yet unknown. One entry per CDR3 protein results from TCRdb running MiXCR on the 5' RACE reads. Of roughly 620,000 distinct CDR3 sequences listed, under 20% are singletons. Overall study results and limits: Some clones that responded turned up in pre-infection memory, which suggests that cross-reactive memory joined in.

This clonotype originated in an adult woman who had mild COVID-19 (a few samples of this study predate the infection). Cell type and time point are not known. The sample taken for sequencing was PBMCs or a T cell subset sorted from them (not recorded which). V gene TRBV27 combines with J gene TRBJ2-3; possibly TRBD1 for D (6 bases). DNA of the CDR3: TGTGCCAGCAGTTTGGGTTTCAGGGGAACAGATACGCAGTATTTT. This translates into CASSLGFRGTDTQYF.